Presented here are 18 T cell receptor beta chains from one specimen sequenced in a study of blood T cell repertoires in COVID-19. Libraries were prepared by immunoSEQ multiplex PCR; TCRdb keeps only in-frame clonotypes and omits some of them. This table holds 150,000 or so clones, 84% found once. Source material: PBMCs or T cells enriched from blood (not recorded which). The receptors were sampled from a woman aged 50 to 65 who had been exposed to COVID-19.

The V gene is TRBV7-2, the J gene TRBJ1-3; D is unresolved. V lost 2 bases, J lost 0 bases, and 14 bases lay in between. Germline loops: CDR1 SGHTA, CDR2 FQGNSA. The CDR3 has 17 residues. The CDR3 DNA reads as TGTGCCAGCAGCTTACGCCCCCGGGATACCTCTGGAAACACCATATATTTT. The encoded protein is CASSLRPRDTSGNTIYF.

The genes are TRBV29-1 and TRBJ1-1; possibly TRBD1 for D (5 bases). V lost 6 bases, J lost 0 bases, and 11 bases lay in between. CDR1 and CDR2 from the germline V gene are SQVTM and ANQGSEA. This CDR3 is built from 13 residues. The CDR3 bases are TGCAGCGTCACCGACAGTATGAACACTGAAGCTTTCTTT. Amino acids: CSVTDSMNTEAFF. The whole variable domain, filled in from reference TRBV29-1 and TRBJ1-1, reads SAVISQKPSRDICQRGTSLTIQCQVDSQVTMMFWYRQQPGQSLTLIATANQGSEATYESGFVIDKFPISRPNLTFSTLTVSNMSPEDSSIYLCSVTDSMNTEAFFGQGTRLTVV.

The V gene is TRBV7-2, the J gene TRBJ2-7, with 8 bases identical to TRBD2. Trimming removed 0 bases from V and 4 bases from J; junction bases left unmatched: 11. Germline lookup yields CDR1 SGHTA and CDR2 FQGNSA. The CDR3 is 17 residues long. The CDR3 reads CASSLAQGLAGGYEQYF. The CDR3 coding sequence is TGTGCCAGCAGCTTAGCGCAGGGGCTAGCGGGTGGTTACGAGCAGTACTTC.

The chain recombines TRBV27 with TRBJ1-6, with TRBD1 as a possible D gene (6 bases). CDR1 is MNHEY and CDR2 is SMNVEV in the germline V gene (reference sequence). The CDR3 has 14 amino acids. Trimming took 3 bases from V and 9 from J, leaving 12 bases between them. The DNA of the CDR3 is TGTGCCAGCAGTTTCCCGGGACACCTTTCACCCCTCCACTTT. Its protein is CASSFPGHLSPLHF.

The chain uses TRBV6-5 and TRBJ2-1; TRBD1 matches at 10 bases. The CDR3 extends over 15 amino acids. CDR1 is MNHEY and CDR2 is SVGAGI in the germline V gene. The V segment lost 8 bases and the J segment 9 bases; nucleotides outside the gene matches: 13. The CDR3 DNA reads as TGTGCCAGCGTACAGGGACAGGGGAGGACGGGTGAGCAGTTCTTC. Translated: CASVQGQGRTGEQFF.

The rearrangement links TRBV27 to TRBJ2-7, with 10 bases identical to TRBD1. Germline CDR1 reads MNHEY; CDR2 reads SMNVEV (reference sequence). Germline trimming cut 8 bases from V and 6 bases from J; bases unmatched to any gene: 10. The CDR3 length is 14 residues. The CDR3 loop reads CASRPGTGVGEQYF. CDR3 nucleotide sequence: TGTGCCAGCCGTCCCGGGACAGGGGTGGGCGAGCAGTACTTC.

The chain employs TRBV5-1 and TRBJ1-2, with D possibly being TRBD1 (6 bases). Germline V lookup: CDR1 SGHRS, CDR2 YFSETQ. This CDR3 spans 13 amino acids. V was pared by 0 bases and J by 12 bases, with 15 bases between. The CDR3: CASSLDQGYGNTF. DNA of the CDR3: TGCGCCAGCAGCTTGGACCAGGGGTACGGCAACACCTTC.

The chain couples TRBV30 to TRBJ2-7, with TRBD1 as a possible D gene (6 bases). Germline CDR1 and CDR2: GTSNPN and SVGIG (reference sequence). The CDR3 totals 15 residues. Trimming pared 2 bases from V and 2 bases from J, leaving 16 bases between. The chain's CDR3 is CAWSMGAVGTYEQYF. The DNA for the CDR3 is TGTGCCTGGAGTATGGGGGCAGTCGGGACCTACGAGCAGTACTTC.

The V and J genes are TRBV7-3 and TRBJ2-1, with 8 bases that match TRBD2. Looked up from germline, CDR1 is SGHTA and CDR2 is FQGTGA. Germline trimming cut 5 bases from V and 9 bases from J; bases unmatched to any gene: 6. This CDR3 has 13 amino acids. CDR3 residues: CASSPGGVGEQFF. DNA of the CDR3: TGTGCCAGCAGCCCCGGGGGGGTGGGTGAGCAGTTCTTC.

This chain connects TRBV11-2 to TRBJ2-6; D perhaps matches TRBD1 (5 bases). The germline V gene encodes CDR1 SGHAT and CDR2 FQNNGV. CDR3 length: 15 amino acids. Deletions cut 4 bases from V and 4 bases from J, with 11 bases between. The CDR3 DNA is TGTGCCAGCAGCTCCAGGGCGTCCGGGGCCAACGTCCTGACTTTC. Translating gives CASSSRASGANVLTF. Using reference TRBV11-2 and TRBJ2-6 for the parts outside the CDR3, the full variable domain is EAGVAQSPRYKIIEKRQSVAFWCNPISGHATLYWYQQILGQGPKLLIQFQNNGVVDDSQLPKDRFSAERLKGVDSTLKIQPAKLEDSAVYLCASSSRASGANVLTFGAGSRLTVL.

The DNA for the CDR3 is TGTGCCAGCAGTTTTAGTAGGGGTGAGCAGTTCTTC. This gives the protein CASSFSRGEQFF. The chain is built from TRBV6-1 and TRBJ2-1, with a tentative D call TRBD1 (5 bases). Trimming left V 5 bases short and J 9 bases short, with 11 bases between. There are 12 residues in the CDR3. Germline V gives CDR1 MNHNS, CDR2 SASEGT.

The chain employs TRBV4-2 and TRBJ2-5, with TRBD2 matching over 10 bases. The germline V gene encodes CDR1 LGHNA and CDR2 YNFKEQ. V was pared by 1 base and J by 5 bases, with 7 bases of the junction left unmatched. The CDR3 length is 16 residues. CDR3 nucleotides: TGTGCCAGCAGCCAAGGGGAGCGGGGGGGCAGTGAGACCCAGTACTTC. It is translated as CASSQGERGGSETQYF.

This rearrangement joins TRBV5-4 to TRBJ2-3; TRBD2 matches 7 bases. This CDR3 contains 14 residues. The germline gives CDR1 SGHNT, CDR2 YYREEE (reference sequence). Losses at the gene ends were 2 bases for V and 0 bases for J; bases not matched to a gene: 0. The DNA of the CDR3 is TGTGCCAGCAGCTTCGGGGGGAGCACAGATACGCAGTATTTT. Translating gives CASSFGGSTDTQYF. Using reference TRBV5-4 and TRBJ2-3 for the parts outside the CDR3, the full variable domain is ETGVTQSPTHLIKTRGQQVTLRCSSQSGHNTVSWYQQALGQGPQFIFQYYREEENGRGNFPPRFSGLQFPNYSSELNVNALELDDSALYLCASSFGGSTDTQYFGPGTRLTVL.

The J gene is TRBJ2-4, the V gene TRBV7-8; 9 bases match TRBD2. Germline trimming cut 1 base from V and 11 bases from J; bases unmatched to any gene: 9. Germline CDR1 and CDR2: SGHVS and FQNEAQ. The CDR3 has 15 residues. The CDR3 DNA sequence: TGTGCCAGCAGCTTAGGTTTGCGGGAGGGCCGTCTTCAGTACTTC. This encodes CASSLGLREGRLQYF.

This clone was counted between two and nine times. The chain links TRBV25-1 to TRBJ1-6, with D perhaps TRBD1 (5 bases). The CDR3 sequence is 12 residues long. CDR1 and CDR2 (germline): MGHDK, SYGVNS. Trimming left V 8 bases short and J 8 bases short, with 10 bases between. The CDR3 sequence: CASVEGHSPLHF. The CDR3 nucleotides are TGTGCCAGCGTGGAGGGGCATTCACCCCTCCACTTT.

The chain links TRBV10-3 to TRBJ1-1; 10 bases fit TRBD1. The trim removed 10 bases at V and 2 bases at J, leaving 13 bases unmatched. Germline values: CDR1 ENHRY, CDR2 SYGVKD. The CDR3 loop spans 16 amino acids. The CDR3 loop is CASRRGTGEKNTEAFF. CDR3 nucleotides: TGTGCCAGCAGGAGAGGGACAGGGGAAAAAAACACTGAAGCTTTCTTT.

This clone was picked up many times. The chain uses TRBV10-3 and TRBJ2-1; possibly TRBD2 for D (5 bases). The germline V gene has CDR1 ENHRY and CDR2 SYGVKD. Between the trimmed V and J ends, which lost 4 bases and 5 bases, there was a span of 15 bases. The CDR3 consists of 15 residues. The CDR3 nucleotides read TGTGCCATCAGTGCTGGGCGAGGGCAGCACAATGAGCAGTTCTTC. It codes for CAISAGRGQHNEQFF.

In DNA form, the CDR3 reads TGTGCCAGCAGCTCCCGACTAGCGGGGGTTCAGCCCAAAAACATTCAGTACTTC. Protein: CASSSRLAGVQPKNIQYF. The genes are TRBV11-2 and TRBJ2-4; 12 bases are a match to TRBD2. Germline CDR1 and CDR2: SGHAT and FQNNGV. V shed 4 bases and J 2 bases; nucleotides not matched to a gene: 9. The CDR3 covers 18 residues.